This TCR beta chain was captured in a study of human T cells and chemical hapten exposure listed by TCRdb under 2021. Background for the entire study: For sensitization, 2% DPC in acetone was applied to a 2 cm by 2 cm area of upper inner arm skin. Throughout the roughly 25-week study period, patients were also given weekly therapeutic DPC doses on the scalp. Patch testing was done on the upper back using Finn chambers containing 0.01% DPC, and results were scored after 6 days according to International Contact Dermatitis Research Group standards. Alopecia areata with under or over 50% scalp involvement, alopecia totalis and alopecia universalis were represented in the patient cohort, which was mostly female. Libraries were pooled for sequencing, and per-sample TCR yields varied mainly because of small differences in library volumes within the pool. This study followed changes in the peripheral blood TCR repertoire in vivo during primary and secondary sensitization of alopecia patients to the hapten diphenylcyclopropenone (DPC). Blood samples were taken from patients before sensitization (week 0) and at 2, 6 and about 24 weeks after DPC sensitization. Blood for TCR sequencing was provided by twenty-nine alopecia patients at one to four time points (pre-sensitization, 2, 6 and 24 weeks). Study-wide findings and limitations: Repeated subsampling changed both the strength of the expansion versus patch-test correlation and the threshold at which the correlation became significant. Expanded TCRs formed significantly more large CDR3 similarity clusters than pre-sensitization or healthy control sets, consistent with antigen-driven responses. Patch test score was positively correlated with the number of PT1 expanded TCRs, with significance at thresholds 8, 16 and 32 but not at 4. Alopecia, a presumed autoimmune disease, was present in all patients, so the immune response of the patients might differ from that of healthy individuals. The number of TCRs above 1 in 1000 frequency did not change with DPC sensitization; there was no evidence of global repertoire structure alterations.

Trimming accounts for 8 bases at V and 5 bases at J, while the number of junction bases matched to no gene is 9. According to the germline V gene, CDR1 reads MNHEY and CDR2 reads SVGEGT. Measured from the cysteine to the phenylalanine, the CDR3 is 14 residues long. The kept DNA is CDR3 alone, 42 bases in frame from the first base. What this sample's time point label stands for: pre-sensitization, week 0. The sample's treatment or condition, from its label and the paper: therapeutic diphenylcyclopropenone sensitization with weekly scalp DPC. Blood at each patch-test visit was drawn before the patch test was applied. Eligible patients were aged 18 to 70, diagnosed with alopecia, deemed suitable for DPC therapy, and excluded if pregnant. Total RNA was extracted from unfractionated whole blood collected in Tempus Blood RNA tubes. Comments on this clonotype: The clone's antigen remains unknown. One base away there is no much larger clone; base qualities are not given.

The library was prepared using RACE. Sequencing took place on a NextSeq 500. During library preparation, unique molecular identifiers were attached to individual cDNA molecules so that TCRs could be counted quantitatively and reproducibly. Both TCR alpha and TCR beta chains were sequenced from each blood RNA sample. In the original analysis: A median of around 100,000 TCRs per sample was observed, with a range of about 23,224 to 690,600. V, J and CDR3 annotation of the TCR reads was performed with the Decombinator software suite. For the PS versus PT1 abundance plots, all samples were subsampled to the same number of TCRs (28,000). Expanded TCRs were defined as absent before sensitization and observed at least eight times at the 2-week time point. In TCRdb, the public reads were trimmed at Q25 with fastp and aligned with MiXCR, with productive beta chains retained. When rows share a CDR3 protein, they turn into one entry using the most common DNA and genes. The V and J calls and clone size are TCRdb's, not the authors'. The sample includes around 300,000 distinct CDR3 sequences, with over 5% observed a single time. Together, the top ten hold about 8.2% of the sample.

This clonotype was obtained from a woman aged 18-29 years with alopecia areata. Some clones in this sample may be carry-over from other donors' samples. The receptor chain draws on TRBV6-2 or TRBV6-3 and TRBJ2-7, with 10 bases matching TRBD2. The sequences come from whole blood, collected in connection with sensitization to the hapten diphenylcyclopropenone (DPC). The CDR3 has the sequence CASASSGGVHEQYF. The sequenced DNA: TGTGCCAGCGCTTCTAGCGGGGGAGTCCACGAGCAGTACTTC.